The rows below give T cell receptor beta chains drawn from one sample of a study of CD8 T cells in Susac syndrome. Each CDR3 protein gets one entry after TCRdb re-called the immunoSEQ multiplex PCR reads with MiXCR. The repertoire holds about 160,000 distinct CDR3 sequences, with 93% as singletons. Sequencing was carried out using CD4+ T cells from PBMCs. The receptor set was obtained from a human donor in good health. Both conserved end residues are part of each CDR3. D genes are given only for firm matches. A row's size may be missing; if present it is once, few, many or a size class.

CDR3 protein: CASSQGVGEQFF
CDR3 DNA: TGTGCCAGCAGCCAGGGGGTAGGTGAGCAGTTCTTC
clone size: once
J gene: TRBJ2-1
D gene: TRBD1
V gene: TRBV2

CDR3 protein: CASSGGTAYGYTF
CDR3 DNA: TGTGCCAGCAGTGGGGGGACAGCCTATGGCTACACCTTC
clone size: -
J gene: TRBJ1-2
D gene: TRBD1
V gene: TRBV2

CDR3 protein: CSAGRGRDTEAFF
CDR3 DNA: TGCAGTGCAGGCCGGGGGCGGGACACTGAAGCTTTCTTT
clone size: -
J gene: TRBJ1-1
D gene: -
V gene: TRBV20-1

CDR3 protein: CASSLGQGFDEQFF
CDR3 DNA: TGTGCCAGTAGTCTAGGACAGGGGTTCGATGAGCAGTTCTTC
clone size: -
J gene: TRBJ2-1
D gene: TRBD1
V gene: TRBV19

CDR3 protein: CASSRTGGNEKLFF
CDR3 DNA: TGTGCCAGCAGCAGAACAGGGGGGAACGAAAAACTGTTTTTT
clone size: -
J gene: TRBJ1-4
D gene: TRBD1
V gene: TRBV12-3/TRBV12-4

CDR3 protein: CASSQVPGGYYNEQFF
CDR3 DNA: TGTGCCAGCAGCCAAGTCCCGGGGGGATACTACAATGAGCAGTTCTTC
clone size: -
J gene: TRBJ2-1
D gene: TRBD2
V gene: TRBV3-1

CDR3 protein: CSVASGTGGEKLFF
CDR3 DNA: TGCAGCGTCGCTTCCGGGACAGGAGGCGAAAAACTGTTTTTT
clone size: -
J gene: TRBJ1-4
D gene: TRBD1
V gene: TRBV29-1

CDR3 protein: CASSSRTGGLDTEAFF
CDR3 DNA: TGTGCCAGCAGCTCTAGGACAGGGGGTTTGGACACTGAAGCTTTCTTT
clone size: -
J gene: TRBJ1-1
D gene: TRBD1
V gene: TRBV7-3

CDR3 protein: CSATVMTSGSYEQYF
CDR3 DNA: TGCAGTGCTACTGTAATGACTAGCGGCTCCTACGAGCAGTACTTC
clone size: -
J gene: TRBJ2-7
D gene: TRBD2
V gene: TRBV20-1

CDR3 protein: CSVGAGGQPQHF
CDR3 DNA: TGCAGCGTTGGAGCAGGGGGTCAGCCCCAGCATTTT
clone size: -
J gene: TRBJ1-5
D gene: TRBD1
V gene: TRBV29-1